This T cell receptor beta chain is from a study of shared clonotypes between healthy human individuals. Study at large: Each donor contributed plates that comprised three CD4 naive, three CD4 memory, two CD8 naive and one CD8 memory. Study-level points and caveats: Compared with memory subsets, naive subsets generally had larger estimated richness. The authors expected sequencing depth to affect clonotype sharing among donors.

CD45RO negativity and positive selection for CCR7 defined naive CD8 cells, a population that excluded terminally differentiated effector memory CD45RA+ cells. In the study's own analysis: Owing to the provision of junction-only sequences devoid of quality scores by immunoSEQ, filtering differed. This table comes from immunoSEQ multiplex PCR, and its TCRdb copy is limited to in-frame clones, with some not included. V and J calls and clone size come straight from that table; D and trimming were deduced from the DNA. The repertoire holds roughly 2 million clones, with roughly 95% as singletons. About this clone: Its antigen is not identified.

The junction had 2 bases not matched to a gene; V was cut back by 6 bases and J by 5 bases. The CDR3 has 14 residues. The germline V gene encodes CDR1 MNHNS and CDR2 SASEGT. The chain uses TRBV6-1 and TRBJ1-6, with 9 nucleotides matching TRBD1. The source is a man between 18 and 35 years old in good health. Sequenced: naive CD8+ T cells sorted from blood. CDR3 bases: TGTGCCAGCAGGGGACAGGGAAATAATTCACCCCTCCACTTT. Protein sequence: CASRGQGNNSPLHF.